This T cell receptor beta chain came from a study of cytomegalovirus exposure and HLA in healthy donors. This clone was detected a few times. The CDR3 has 16 residues. Per germline, CDR1 SGDLS and CDR2 YYNGEE. The V end was cut by 1 base, the J end by 3 bases, with 15 bases between. PCR was performed using 60 Vbeta and 13 Jbeta primers. Clones were sequenced by immunoSEQ multiplex PCR, and TCRdb holds only the in-frame ones, with some missing. The data show 150,000 or so clones, approximately 80% seen once. Sequencing was carried out using PBMCs. The rearrangement links TRBV9 to TRBJ2-3, with TRBD2 as a possible D gene (7 bases). This receptor was taken from a man in his forties in good health and CMV-seropositive. The CDR3 nucleotides are TGTGCCAGCAGCGTAACAGGGAGGGCTGGAACAGATACGCAGTATTTT. Translation gives CASSVTGRAGTDTQYF.